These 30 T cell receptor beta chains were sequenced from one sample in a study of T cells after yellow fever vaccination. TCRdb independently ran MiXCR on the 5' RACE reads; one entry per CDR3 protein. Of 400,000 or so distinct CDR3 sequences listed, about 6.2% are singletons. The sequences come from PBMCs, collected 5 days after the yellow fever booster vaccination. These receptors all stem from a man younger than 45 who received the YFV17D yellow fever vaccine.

CDR3 loop: CASSPTGLLGETQYF. The CDR3 DNA is TGTGCCAGCAGTCCAACGGGACTACTAGGGGAGACCCAGTACTTC. The chain links TRBV12-3 or TRBV12-4 to TRBJ2-5, with 7 bases matching TRBD2. Trimming at V came to 5 bases and at J to 5 bases, leaving 11 bases not matched to a gene. There are 15 residues in the CDR3.

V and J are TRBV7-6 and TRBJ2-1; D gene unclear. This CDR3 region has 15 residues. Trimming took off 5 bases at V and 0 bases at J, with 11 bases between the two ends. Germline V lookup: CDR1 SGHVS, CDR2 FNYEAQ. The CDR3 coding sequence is TGTGCCAGCAGCGTATACGGTTACTCCTACAATGAGCAGTTCTTC. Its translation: CASSVYGYSYNEQFF.

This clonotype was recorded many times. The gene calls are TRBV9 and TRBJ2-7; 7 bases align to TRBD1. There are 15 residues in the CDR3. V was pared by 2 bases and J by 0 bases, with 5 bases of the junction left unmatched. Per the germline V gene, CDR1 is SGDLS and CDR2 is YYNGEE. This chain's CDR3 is CASSVGQVGSYEQYF. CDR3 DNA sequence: TGTGCCAGCAGCGTCGGACAGGTTGGCTCCTACGAGCAGTACTTC.

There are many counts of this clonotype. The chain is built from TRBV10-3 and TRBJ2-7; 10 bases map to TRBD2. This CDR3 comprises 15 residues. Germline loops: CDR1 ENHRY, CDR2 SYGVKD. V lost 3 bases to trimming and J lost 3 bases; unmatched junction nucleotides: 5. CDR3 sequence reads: CAISEKLAGIYEQYF. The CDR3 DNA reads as TGTGCCATCAGTGAAAAACTAGCGGGAATCTACGAGCAGTACTTC.

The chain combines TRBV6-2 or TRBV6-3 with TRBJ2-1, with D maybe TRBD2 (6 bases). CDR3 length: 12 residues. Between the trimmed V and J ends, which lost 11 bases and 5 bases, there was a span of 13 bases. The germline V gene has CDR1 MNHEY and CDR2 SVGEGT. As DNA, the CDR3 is TGTGCCTCCCGGGACTTAAACAATGAGCAGTTCTTC. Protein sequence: CASRDLNNEQFF.

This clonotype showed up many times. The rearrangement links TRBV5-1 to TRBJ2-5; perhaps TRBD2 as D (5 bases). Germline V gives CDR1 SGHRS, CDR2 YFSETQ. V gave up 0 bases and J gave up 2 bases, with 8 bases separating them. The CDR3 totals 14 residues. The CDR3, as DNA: TGCGCCAGCAGCTTGGGAGGGTCACAAGAGACCCAGTACTTC. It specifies CASSLGGSQETQYF.

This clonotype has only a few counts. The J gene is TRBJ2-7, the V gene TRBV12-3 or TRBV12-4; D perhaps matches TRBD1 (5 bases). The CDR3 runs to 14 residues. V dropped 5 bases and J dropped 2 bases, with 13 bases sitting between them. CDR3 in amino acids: CASSQHQGPYEQYF. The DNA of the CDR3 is TGTGCCAGCAGTCAGCATCAGGGCCCCTACGAGCAGTACTTC.

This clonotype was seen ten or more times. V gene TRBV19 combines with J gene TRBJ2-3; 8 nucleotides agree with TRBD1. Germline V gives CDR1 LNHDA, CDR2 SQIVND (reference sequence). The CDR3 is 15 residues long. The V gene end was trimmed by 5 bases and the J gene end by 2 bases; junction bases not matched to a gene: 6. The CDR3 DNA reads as TGTGCCAGTAGTTCACAGGGGGGTTTCACAGATACGCAGTATTTT. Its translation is CASSSQGGFTDTQYF.

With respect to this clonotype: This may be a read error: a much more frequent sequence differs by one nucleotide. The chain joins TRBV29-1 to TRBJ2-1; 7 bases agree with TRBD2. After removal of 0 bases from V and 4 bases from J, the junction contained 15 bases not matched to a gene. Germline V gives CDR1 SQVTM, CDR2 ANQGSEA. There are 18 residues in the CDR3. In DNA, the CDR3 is TGCAGCGTTGAAGATCGCTCTACGCCGCTAGCGGCATACAATGAGCAGTTCTTC. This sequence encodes CSVEDRSTPLAAYNEQFF.

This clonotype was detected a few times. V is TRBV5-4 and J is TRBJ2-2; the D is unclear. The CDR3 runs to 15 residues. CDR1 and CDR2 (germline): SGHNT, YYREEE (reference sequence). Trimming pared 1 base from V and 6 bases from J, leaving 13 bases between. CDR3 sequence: CASSLSRVESGELFF. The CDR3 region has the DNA TGTGCCAGCAGCTTGTCTCGAGTCGAATCCGGGGAGCTGTTTTTT.

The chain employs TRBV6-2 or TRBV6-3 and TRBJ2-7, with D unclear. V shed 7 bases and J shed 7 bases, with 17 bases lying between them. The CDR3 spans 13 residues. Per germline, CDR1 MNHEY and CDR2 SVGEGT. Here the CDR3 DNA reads TGTGCCAGCAAACCAGACACGTCCGGAGAGCAGTACTTC. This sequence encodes CASKPDTSGEQYF.

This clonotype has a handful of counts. The chain's CDR3 is CSAWEGAGNYGYTF. CDR3 DNA sequence: TGCAGTGCCTGGGAGGGGGCCGGTAACTATGGCTACACCTTC. V is TRBV20-1 and J is TRBJ1-2; 7 nucleotides line up with TRBD1. Germline V gene sequence: CDR1 DFQATT, CDR2 SNEGSKA (reference sequence). CDR3 length equals 14 residues. With V trimmed by 6 bases and J by 1 base, 8 bases remained unmatched.

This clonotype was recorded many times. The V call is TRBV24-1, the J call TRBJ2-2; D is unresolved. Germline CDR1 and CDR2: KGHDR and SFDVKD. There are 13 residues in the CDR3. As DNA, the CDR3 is TGTACTTATATAAGACATTCCGCCGGGGAGCTGTTTTTT. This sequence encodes CTYIRHSAGELFF.

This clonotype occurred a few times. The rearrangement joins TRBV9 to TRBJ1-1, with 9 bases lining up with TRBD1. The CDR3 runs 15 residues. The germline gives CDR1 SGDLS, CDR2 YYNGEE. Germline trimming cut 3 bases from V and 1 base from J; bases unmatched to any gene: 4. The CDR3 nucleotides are TGTGCCAGCAGCGGCGACAGGGGGGAGAACACTGAAGCTTTCTTT. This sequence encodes CASSGDRGENTEAFF. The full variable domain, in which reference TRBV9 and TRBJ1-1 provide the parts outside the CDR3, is DSGVTQTPKHLITATGQRVTLRCSPRSGDLSVYWYQQSLDQGLQFLIQYYNGEERAKGNILERFSAQQFPDLHSELNLSSLELGDSALYFCASSGDRGENTEAFFGQGTRLTVV.

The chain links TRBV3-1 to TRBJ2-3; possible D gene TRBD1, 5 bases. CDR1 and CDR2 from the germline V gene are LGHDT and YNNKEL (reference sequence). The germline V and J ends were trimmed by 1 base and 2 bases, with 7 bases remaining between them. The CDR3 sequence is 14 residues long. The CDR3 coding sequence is TGTGCCAGCAGCCAAGTTGGGGCCACAGATACGCAGTATTTT. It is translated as CASSQVGATDTQYF.

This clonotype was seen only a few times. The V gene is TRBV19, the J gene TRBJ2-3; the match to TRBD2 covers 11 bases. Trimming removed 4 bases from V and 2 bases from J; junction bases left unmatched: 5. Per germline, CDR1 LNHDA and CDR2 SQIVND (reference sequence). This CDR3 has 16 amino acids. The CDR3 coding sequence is TGTGCCAGTAGTACGGGACTAGCGGCGATCACAGATACGCAGTATTTT. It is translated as CASSTGLAAITDTQYF. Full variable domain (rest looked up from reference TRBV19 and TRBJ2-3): DGGITQSPKYLFRKEGQNVTLSCEQNLNHDAMYWYRQDPGQGLRLIYYSQIVNDFQKGDIAEGYSVSREKKESFPLTVTSAQKNPTAFYLCASSTGLAAITDTQYFGPGTRLTVL.

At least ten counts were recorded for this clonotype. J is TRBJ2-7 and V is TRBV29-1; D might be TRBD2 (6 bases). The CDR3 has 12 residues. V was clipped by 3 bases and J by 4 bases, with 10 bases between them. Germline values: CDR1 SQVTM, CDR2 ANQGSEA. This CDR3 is CSVELGGYEQYF. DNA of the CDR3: TGCAGCGTTGAGTTGGGAGGATACGAGCAGTACTTC.

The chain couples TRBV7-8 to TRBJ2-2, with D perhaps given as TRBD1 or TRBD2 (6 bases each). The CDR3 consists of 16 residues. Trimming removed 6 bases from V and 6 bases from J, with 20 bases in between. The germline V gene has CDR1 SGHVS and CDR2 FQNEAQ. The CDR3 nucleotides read TGTGCCAGCAGTCCTGGGGGCGGGGTGGGTTCCGGGGAGCTGTTTTTT. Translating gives CASSPGGGVGSGELFF.

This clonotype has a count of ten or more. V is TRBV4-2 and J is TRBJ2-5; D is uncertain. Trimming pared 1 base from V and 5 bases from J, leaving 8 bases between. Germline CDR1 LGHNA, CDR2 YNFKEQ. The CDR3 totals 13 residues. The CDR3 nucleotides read TGTGCCAGCAGCCAAGCCCAGGCGGAGACCCAGTACTTC. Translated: CASSQAQAETQYF.

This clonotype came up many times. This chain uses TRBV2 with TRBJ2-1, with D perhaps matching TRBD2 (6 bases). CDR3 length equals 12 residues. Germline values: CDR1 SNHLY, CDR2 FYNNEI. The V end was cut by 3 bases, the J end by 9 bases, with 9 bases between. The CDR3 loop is CASSEGGGEQFF. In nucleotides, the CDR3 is TGTGCCAGCAGTGAGGGAGGAGGTGAGCAGTTCTTC.

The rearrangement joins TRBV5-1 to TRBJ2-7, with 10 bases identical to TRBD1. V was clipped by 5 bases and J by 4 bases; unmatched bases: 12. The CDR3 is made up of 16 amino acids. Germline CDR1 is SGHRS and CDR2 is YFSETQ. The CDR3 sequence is CASSHGPGQGLYEQYF. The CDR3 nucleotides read TGCGCCAGCAGTCATGGGCCGGGACAGGGGTTGTACGAGCAGTACTTC.

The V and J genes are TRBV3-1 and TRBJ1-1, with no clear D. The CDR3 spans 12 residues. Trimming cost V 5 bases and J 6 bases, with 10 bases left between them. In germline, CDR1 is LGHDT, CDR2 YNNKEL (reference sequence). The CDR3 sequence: CASSDLRAEAFF. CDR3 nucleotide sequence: TGTGCCAGCAGCGACTTGAGGGCTGAAGCTTTCTTT.

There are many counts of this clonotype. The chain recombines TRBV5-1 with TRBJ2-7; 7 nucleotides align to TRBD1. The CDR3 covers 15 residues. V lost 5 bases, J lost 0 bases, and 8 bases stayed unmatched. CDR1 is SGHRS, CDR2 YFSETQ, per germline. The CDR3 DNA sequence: TGCGCCAGCAGACCTGCGTACAGGGGCTCCTACGAGCAGTACTTC. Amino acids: CASRPAYRGSYEQYF. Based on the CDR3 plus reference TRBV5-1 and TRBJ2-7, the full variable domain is KAGVTQTPRYLIKTRGQQVTLSCSPISGHRSVSWYQQTPGQGLQFLFEYFSETQRNKGNFPGRFSGRQFSNSRSEMNVSTLELGDSALYLCASRPAYRGSYEQYFGPGTRLTVT.

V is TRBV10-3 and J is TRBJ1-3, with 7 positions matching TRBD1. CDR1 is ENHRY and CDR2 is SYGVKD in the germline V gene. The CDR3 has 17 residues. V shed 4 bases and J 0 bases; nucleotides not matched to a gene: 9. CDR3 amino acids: CAISAAGTVRSGNTIYF. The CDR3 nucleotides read TGTGCCATCAGTGCCGCCGGGACAGTCCGCTCTGGAAACACCATATATTTT.

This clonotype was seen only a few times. The CDR3 DNA follows: TGTGCCACCTCCCAGGGTGATGAGCAGTTCTTC. Protein product: CATSQGDEQFF. This chain connects TRBV5-4 to TRBJ2-1, with a tentative D call TRBD1 (5 bases). CDR3 length equals 11 residues. Germline V CDR1 and CDR2: SGHNT, YYREEE (reference sequence). V shed 9 bases and J shed 8 bases, with 12 bases lying between them.

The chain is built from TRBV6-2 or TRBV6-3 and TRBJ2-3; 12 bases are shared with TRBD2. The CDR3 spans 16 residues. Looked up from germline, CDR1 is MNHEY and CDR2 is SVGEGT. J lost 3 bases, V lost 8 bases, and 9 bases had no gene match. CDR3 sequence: CASSRAGTSGTDTQYF. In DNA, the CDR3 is TGTGCCAGCTCCAGAGCCGGGACTAGCGGGACAGATACGCAGTATTTT.

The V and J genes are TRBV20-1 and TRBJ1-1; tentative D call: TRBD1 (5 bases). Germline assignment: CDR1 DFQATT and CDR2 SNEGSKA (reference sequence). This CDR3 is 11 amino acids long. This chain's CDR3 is CSLEDPPGAFF. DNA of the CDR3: TGCAGCCTTGAGGACCCCCCAGGGGCTTTCTTT.

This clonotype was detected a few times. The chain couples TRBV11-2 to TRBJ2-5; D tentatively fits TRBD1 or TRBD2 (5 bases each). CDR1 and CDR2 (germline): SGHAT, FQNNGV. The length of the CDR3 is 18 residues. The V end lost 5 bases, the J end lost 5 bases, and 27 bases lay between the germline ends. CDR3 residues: CASSLGVRGRPTAETQYF. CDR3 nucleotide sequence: TGTGCCAGCAGCCTGGGGGTCCGGGGCAGGCCTACCGCTGAGACCCAGTACTTC.

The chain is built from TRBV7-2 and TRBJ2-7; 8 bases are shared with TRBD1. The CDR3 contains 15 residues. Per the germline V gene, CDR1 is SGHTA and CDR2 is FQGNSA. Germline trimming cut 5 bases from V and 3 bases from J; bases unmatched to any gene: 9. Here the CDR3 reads CASSGTGQANYEQYF. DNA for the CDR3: TGTGCCAGCAGCGGCACGGGACAGGCCAACTACGAGCAGTACTTC.

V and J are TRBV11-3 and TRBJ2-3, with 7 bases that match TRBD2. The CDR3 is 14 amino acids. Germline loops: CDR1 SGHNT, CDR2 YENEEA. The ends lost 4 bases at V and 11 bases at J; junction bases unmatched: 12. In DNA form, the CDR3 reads TGTGCCAGCAGCTCAAGCGGGGCCGGCGTCGGGCAGTATTTT. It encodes CASSSSGAGVGQYF. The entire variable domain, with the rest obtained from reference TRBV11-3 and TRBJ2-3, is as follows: EAGVVQSPRYKIIEKKQPVAFWCNPISGHNTLYWYLQNLGQGPELLIRYENEEAVDDSQLPKDRFSAERLKGVDSTLKIQPAELGDSAVYLCASSSSGAGVGQYFGPGTRLTVL.